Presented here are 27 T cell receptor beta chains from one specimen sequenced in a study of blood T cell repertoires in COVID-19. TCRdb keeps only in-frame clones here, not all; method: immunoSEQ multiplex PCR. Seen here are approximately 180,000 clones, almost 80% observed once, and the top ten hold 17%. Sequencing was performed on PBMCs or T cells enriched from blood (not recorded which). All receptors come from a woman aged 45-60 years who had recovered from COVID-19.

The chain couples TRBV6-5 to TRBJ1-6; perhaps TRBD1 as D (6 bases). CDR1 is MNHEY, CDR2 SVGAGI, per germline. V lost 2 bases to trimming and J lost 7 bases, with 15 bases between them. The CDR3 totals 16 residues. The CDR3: CASSYDRQGRNSPLHF. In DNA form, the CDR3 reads TGTGCCAGCAGTTACGATAGGCAGGGGAGAAATTCACCCCTCCACTTT.

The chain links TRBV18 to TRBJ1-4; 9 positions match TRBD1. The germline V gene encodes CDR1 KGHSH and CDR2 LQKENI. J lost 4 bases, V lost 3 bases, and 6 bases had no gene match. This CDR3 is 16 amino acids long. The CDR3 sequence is CASSPPKGQGNEKLFF. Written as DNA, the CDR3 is TGTGCCAGCTCACCTCCAAAGGGACAGGGTAATGAAAAACTGTTTTTT.

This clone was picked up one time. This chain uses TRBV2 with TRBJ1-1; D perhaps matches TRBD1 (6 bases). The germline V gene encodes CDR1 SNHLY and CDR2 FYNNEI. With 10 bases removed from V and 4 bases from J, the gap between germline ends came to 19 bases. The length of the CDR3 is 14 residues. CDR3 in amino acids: CATLEGGGPTEAFF. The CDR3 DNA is TGTGCCACCCTTGAGGGGGGGGGCCCCACTGAAGCTTTCTTT.

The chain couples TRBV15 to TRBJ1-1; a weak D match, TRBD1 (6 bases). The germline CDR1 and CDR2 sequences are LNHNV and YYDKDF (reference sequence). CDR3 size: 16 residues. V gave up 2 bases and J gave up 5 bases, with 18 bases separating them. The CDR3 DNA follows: TGTGCCACCAGCAGACCTTCGGACGAGGGGGGGACTGAAGCTTTCTTT. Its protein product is CATSRPSDEGGTEAFF.

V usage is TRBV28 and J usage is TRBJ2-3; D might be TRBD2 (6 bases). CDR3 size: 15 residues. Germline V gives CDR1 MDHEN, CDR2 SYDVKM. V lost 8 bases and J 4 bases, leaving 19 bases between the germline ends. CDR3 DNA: TGTGCCAGCCCCCCGGGGAGGTGGCAGGCAGATACGCAGTATTTT. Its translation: CASPPGRWQADTQYF.

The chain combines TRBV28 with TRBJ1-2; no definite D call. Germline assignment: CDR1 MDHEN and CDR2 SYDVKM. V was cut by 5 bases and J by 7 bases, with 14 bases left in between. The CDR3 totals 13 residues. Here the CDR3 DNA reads TGTGCCAGCAGTCCGCTGGCCCGGGTTGGCTACACCTTC. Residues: CASSPLARVGYTF.

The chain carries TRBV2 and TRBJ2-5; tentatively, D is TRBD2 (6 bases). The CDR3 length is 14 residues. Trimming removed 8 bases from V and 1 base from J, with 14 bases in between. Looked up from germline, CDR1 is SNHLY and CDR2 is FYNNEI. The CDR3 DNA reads TGTGCCAGCGGGTCCCAGGGACTCCAAGAGACCCAGTACTTC. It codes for CASGSQGLQETQYF.

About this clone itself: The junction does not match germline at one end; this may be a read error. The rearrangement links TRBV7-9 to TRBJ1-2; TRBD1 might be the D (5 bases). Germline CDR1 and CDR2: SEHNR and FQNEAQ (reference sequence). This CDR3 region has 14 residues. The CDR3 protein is CASSLGMGLGGYTF. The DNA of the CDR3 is TGTGCCAGCAGCTTAGGAATGGGACTGGGTGGCTACACCTTT. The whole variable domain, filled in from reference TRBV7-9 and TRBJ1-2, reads DTGVSQNPRHKITKRGQNVTFRCDPISEHNRLYWYRQTLGQGPEFLTYFQNEAQLEKSRLLSDRFSAERPKGSFSTLEIQRTEQGDSAMYLCASSLGMGLGGYTFGSGTRLTVV.

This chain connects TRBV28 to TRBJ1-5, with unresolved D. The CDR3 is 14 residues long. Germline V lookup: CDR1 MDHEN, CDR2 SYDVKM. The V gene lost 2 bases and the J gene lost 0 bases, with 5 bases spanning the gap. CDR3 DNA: TGTGCCAGCAGTTTAGTCCTTAGCAATCAGCCCCAGCATTTT. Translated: CASSLVLSNQPQHF. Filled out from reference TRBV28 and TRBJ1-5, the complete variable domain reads DVKVTQSSRYLVKRTGEKVFLECVQDMDHENMFWYRQDPGLGLRLIYFSYDVKMKEKGDIPEGYSVSREKKERFSLILESASTNQTSMYLCASSLVLSNQPQHFGDGTRLSIL.

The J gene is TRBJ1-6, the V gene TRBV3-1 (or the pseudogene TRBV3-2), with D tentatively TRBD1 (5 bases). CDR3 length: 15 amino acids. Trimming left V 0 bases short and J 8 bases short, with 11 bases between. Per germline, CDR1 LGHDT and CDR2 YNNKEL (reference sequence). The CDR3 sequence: CASSQDWDSYSPLHF. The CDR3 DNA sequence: TGTGCCAGCAGCCAAGACTGGGACTCCTATTCACCCCTCCACTTT.

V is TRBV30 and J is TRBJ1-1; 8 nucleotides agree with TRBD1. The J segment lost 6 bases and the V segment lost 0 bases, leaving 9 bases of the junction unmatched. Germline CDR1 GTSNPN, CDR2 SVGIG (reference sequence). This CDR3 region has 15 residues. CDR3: CAWSVPGQGEPEAFF. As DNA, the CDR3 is TGTGCCTGGAGTGTACCTGGACAGGGTGAGCCTGAAGCTTTCTTT.

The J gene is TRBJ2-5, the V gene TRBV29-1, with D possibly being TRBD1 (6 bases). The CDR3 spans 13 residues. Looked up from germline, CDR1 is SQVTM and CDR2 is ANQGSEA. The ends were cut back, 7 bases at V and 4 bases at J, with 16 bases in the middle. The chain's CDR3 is CSDLQGWGETQYF. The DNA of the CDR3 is TGCAGCGATCTACAGGGTTGGGGAGAGACCCAGTACTTC.

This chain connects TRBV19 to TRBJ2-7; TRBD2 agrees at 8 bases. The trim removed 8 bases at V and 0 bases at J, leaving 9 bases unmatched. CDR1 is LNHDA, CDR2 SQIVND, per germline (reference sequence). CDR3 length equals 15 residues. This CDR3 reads CASPLAVTSSYEQYF. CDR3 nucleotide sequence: TGTGCCAGTCCACTAGCGGTAACTAGCTCCTACGAGCAGTACTTC.

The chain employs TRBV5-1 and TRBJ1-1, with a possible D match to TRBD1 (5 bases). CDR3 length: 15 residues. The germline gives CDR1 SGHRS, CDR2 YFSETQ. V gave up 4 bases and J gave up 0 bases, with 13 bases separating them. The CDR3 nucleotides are TGCGCCAGCAGCATCCCTGGGGCCTTGAACACTGAAGCTTTCTTT. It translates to CASSIPGALNTEAFF.

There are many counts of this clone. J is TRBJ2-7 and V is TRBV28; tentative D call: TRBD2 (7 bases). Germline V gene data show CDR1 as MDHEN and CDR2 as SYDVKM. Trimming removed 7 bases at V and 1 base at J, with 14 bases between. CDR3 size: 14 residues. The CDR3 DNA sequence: TGTGCCAGCATCTACGGGGGGCGGTCCTACGAGCAGTACTTC. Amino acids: CASIYGGRSYEQYF.

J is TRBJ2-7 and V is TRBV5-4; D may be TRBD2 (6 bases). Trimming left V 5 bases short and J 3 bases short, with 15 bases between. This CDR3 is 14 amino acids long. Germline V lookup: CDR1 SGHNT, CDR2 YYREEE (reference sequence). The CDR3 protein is CASSFSGLLYEQYF. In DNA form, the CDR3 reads TGTGCCAGCAGTTTTTCGGGACTCCTCTACGAGCAGTACTTC.

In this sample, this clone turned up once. CDR3: CASRTDRAGDTQYF. The CDR3 bases are TGTGCCAGCAGGACGGACAGGGCCGGAGATACGCAGTATTTT. This sequence joins TRBV7-9 and TRBJ2-3, with 8 bases matching TRBD1. The CDR3 sequence is 14 residues long. CDR1 SEHNR and CDR2 FQNEAQ come from the germline V gene (reference sequence). The V and J ends lost 6 bases and 5 bases, in that order; junction bases with no gene match: 7.

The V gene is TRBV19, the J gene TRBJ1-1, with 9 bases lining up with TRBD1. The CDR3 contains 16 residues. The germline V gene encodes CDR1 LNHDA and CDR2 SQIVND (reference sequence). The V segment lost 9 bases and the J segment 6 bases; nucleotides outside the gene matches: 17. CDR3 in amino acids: CASTGGTGTAISEAFF. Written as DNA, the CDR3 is TGTGCCAGCACGGGAGGGACAGGGACGGCTATCTCTGAAGCTTTCTTT.

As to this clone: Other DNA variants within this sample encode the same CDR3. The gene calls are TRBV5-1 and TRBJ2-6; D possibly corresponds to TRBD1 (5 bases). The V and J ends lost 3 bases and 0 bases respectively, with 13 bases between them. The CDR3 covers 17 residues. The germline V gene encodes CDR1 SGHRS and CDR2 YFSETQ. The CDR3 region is CASSSGYPLSGANVLTF. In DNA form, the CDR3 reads TGCGCCAGCAGCTCAGGGTACCCTCTCTCTGGGGCCAACGTCCTGACTTTC. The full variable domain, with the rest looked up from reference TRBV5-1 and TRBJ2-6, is KAGVTQTPRYLIKTRGQQVTLSCSPISGHRSVSWYQQTPGQGLQFLFEYFSETQRNKGNFPGRFSGRQFSNSRSEMNVSTLELGDSALYLCASSSGYPLSGANVLTFGAGSRLTVL.

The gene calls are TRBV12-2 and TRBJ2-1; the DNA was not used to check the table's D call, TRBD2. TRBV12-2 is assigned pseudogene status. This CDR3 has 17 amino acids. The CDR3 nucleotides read TGTGCAAGTCGCTTGGACGGGGGGACTAGCGGAAACAATGAGCAGTTCTTC. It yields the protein CASRLDGGTSGNNEQFF.

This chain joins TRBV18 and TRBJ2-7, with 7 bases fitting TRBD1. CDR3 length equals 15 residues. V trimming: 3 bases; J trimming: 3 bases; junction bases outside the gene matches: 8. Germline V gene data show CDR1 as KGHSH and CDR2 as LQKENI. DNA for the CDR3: TGTGCCAGCTCACCCCCGGGACAGAGAGGCTACGAGCAGTACTTC. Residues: CASSPPGQRGYEQYF.

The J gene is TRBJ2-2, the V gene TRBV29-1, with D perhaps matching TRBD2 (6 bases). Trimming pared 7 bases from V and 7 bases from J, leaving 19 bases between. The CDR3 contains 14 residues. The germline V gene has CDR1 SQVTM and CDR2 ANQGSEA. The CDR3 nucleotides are TGCAGCGCTACCACTGGGGGGAGGATCGGGGAGCTGTTTTTT. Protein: CSATTGGRIGELFF.

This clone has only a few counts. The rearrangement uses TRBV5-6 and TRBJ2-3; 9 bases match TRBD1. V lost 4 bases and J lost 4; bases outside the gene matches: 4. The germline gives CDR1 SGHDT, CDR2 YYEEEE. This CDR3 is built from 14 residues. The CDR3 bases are TGTGCCAGCAGCATACAGGGGGCTGCAGATACGCAGTATTTT. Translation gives CASSIQGAADTQYF.

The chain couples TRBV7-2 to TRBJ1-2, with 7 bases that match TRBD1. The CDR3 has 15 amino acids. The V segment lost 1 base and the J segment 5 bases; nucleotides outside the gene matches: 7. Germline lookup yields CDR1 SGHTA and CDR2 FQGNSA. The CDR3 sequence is CASSLDPGQSYGYTF. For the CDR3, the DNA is TGTGCCAGCAGCTTAGACCCGGGACAGTCTTATGGCTACACCTTC.

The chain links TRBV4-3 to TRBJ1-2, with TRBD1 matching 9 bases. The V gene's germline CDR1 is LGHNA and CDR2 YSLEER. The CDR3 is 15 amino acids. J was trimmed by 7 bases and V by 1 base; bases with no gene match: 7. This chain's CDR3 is CASSQVTGGILGYTF. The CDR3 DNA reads TGCGCCAGCAGCCAAGTGACAGGGGGGATTCTTGGCTACACCTTC.

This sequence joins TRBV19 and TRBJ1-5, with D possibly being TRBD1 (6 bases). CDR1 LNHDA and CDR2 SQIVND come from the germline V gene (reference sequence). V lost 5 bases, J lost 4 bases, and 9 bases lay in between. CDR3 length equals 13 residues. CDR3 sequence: CASSLGQNQPQHF. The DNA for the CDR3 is TGTGCCAGTAGTCTAGGACAGAATCAGCCCCAGCATTTT.

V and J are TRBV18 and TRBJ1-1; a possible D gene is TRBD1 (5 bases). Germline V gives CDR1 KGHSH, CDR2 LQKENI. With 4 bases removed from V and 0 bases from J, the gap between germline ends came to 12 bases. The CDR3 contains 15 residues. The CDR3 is CASSRLKTVNTEAFF. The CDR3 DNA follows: TGTGCCAGCTCACGATTAAAGACAGTGAACACTGAAGCTTTCTTT.